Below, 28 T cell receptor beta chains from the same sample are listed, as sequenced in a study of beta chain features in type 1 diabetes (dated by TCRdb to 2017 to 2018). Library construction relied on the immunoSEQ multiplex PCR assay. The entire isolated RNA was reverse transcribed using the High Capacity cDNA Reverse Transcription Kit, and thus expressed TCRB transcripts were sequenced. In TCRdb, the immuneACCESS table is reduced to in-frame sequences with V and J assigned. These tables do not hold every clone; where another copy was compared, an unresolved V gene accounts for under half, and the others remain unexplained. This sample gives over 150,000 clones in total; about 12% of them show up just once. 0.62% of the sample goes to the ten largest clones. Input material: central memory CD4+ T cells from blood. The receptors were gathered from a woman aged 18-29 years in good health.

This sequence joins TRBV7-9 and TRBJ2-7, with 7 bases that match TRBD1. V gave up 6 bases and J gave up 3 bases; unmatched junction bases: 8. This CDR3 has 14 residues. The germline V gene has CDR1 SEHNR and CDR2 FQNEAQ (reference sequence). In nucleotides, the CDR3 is TGTGCCAGCAGGGTGCAGGGGGTCGGCTACGAGCAGTACTTC. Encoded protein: CASRVQGVGYEQYF.

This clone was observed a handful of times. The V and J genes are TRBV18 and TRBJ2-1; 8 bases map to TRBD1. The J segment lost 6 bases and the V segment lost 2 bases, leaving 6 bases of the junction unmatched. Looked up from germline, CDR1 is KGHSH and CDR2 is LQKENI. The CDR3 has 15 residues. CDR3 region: CASSPGQGVRNEQFF. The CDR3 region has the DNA TGTGCCAGCTCACCAGGACAGGGTGTTCGCAATGAGCAGTTCTTC. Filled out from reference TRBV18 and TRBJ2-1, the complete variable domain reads NAGVMQNPRHLVRRRGQEARLRCSPMKGHSHVYWYRQLPEEGLKFMVYLQKENIIDESGMPKERFSAEFPKEGPSILRIQQVVRGDSAAYFCASSPGQGVRNEQFFGPGTRLTVL.

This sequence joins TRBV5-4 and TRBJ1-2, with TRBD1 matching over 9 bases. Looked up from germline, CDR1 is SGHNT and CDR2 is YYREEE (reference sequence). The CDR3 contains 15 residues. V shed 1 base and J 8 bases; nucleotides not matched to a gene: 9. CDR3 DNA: TGTGCCAGCAGCTTGTACAACCGGGACAGGGAAGGCTACACCTTC. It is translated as CASSLYNRDREGYTF.

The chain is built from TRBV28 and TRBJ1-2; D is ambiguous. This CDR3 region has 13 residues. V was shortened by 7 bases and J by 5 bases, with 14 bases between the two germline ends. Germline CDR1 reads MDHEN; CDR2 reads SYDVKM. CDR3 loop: CASTLSSAYGYTF. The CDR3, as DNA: TGTGCCAGCACCCTATCTAGCGCTTATGGCTACACCTTC.

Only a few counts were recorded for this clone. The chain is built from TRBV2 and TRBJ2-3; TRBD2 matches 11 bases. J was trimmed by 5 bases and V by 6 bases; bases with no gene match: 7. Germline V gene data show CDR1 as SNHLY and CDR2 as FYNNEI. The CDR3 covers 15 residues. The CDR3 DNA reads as TGTGCCAGCAGATCGACTAGCGGGAAAGGAGATACGCAGTATTTT. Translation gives CASRSTSGKGDTQYF.

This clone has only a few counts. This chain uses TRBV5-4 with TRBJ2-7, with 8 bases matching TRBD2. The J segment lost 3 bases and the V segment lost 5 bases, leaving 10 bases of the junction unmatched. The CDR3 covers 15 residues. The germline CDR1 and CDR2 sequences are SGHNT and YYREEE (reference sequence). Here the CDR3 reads CASSLDSGSHYEQYF. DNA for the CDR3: TGTGCCAGCAGTTTAGACAGCGGGAGTCACTACGAGCAGTACTTC.

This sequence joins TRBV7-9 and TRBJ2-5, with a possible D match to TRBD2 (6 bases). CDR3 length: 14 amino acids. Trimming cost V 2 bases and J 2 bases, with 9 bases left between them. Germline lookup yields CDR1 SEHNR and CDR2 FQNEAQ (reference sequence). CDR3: CASSLRDWQETQYF. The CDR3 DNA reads TGTGCCAGCAGCTTACGGGACTGGCAAGAGACCCAGTACTTC.

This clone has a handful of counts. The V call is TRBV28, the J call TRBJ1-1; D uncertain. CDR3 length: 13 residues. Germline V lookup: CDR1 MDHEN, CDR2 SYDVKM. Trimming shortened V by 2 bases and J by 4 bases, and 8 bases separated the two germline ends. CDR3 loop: CASSLSLGTEAFF. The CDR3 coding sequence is TGTGCCAGCAGTTTAAGTCTCGGCACTGAAGCTTTCTTT.

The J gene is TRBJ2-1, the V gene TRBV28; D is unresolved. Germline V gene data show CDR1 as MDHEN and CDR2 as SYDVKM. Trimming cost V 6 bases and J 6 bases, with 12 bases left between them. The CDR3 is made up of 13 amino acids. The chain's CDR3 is CASSHPQFNEQFF. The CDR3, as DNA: TGTGCCAGCAGCCACCCCCAGTTCAATGAGCAGTTCTTC. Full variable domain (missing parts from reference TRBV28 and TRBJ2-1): DVKVTQSSRYLVKRTGEKVFLECVQDMDHENMFWYRQDPGLGLRLIYFSYDVKMKEKGDIPEGYSVSREKKERFSLILESASTNQTSMYLCASSHPQFNEQFFGPGTRLTVL.

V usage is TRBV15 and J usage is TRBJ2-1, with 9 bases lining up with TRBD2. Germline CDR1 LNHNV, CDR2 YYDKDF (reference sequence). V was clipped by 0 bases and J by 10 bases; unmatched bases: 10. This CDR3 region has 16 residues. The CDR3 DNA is TGTGCCACCAGCAGAGATCTGGCGGGAGGGACCCGGGAGCAGTTCTTC. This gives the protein CATSRDLAGGTREQFF.

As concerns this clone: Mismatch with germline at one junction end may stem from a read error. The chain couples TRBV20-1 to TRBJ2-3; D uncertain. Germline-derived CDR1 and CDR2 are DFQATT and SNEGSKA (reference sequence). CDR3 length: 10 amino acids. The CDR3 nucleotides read TGCAGTGCTAGAGGAGGTGGTGAGGCGTGG. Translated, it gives CSARGGGEAW.

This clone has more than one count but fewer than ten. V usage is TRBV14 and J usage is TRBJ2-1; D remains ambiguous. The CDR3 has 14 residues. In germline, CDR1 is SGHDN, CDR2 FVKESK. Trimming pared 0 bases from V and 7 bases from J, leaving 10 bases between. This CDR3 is CASSQDLLRNEQFF. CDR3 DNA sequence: TGTGCCAGCAGCCAAGATTTACTACGGAATGAGCAGTTCTTC.

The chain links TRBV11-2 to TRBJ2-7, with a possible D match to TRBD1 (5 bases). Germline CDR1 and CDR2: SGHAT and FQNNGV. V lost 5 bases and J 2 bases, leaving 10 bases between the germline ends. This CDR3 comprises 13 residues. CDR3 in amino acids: CASSPKGPYEQYF. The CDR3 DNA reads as TGTGCCAGCAGCCCCAAGGGGCCCTACGAGCAGTACTTC.

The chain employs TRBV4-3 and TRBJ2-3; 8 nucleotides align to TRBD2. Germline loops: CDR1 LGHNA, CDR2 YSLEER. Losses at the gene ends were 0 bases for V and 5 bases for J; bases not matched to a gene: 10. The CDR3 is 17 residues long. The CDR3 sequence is CASSQDTGGGPRDTQYF. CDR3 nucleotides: TGCGCCAGCAGCCAAGATACGGGAGGGGGTCCCCGAGATACGCAGTATTTT.

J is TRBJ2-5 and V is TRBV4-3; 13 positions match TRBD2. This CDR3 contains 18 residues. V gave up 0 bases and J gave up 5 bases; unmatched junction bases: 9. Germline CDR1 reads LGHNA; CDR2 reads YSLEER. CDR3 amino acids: CASSQDIGTSGTLETQYF. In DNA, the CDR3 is TGCGCCAGCAGCCAAGATATAGGGACTAGCGGGACTCTGGAGACCCAGTACTTC.

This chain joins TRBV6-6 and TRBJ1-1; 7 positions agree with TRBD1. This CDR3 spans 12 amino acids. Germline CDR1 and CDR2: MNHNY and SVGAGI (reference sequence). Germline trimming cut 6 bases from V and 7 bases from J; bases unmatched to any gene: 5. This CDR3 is CASSPGQVEAFF. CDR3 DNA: TGTGCCAGCAGCCCCGGACAGGTTGAAGCTTTCTTT.

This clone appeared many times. This CDR3 reads CASSLDLVRDYPLNQPQHF. Here the CDR3 DNA reads TGTGCCAGCAGTTTAGACTTAGTCAGGGACTACCCCCTCAATCAGCCCCAGCATTTT. The chain recombines TRBV28 with TRBJ1-5; D may be TRBD1 (5 bases). Germline loops: CDR1 MDHEN, CDR2 SYDVKM. Between the trimmed V and J ends, which lost 2 bases and 3 bases, there was a span of 23 bases. This CDR3 comprises 19 residues.

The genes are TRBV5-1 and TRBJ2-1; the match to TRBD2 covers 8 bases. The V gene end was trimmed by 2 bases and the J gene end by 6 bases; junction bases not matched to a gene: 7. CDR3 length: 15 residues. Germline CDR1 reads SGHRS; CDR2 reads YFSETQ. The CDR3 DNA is TGCGCCAGCAGCTTCACAGCGGGAGTCGGCAATGAGCAGTTCTTC. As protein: CASSFTAGVGNEQFF.

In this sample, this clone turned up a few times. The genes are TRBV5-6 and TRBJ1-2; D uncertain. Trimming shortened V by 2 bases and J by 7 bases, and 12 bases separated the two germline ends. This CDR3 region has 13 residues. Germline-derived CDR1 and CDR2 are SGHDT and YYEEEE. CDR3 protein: CASSFGRESGYTF. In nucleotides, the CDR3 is TGTGCCAGCAGCTTTGGGAGGGAGAGTGGCTACACCTTC.

CDR3 sequence reads: CSVGEWEQFF. The CDR3 region has the DNA TGCAGCGTTGGGGAGTGGGAGCAGTTCTTC. The V gene is TRBV29-1, the J gene TRBJ2-1; a weak D match, TRBD2 (5 bases). The CDR3 sequence is 10 residues long. Trimming took 4 bases from V and 10 from J, leaving 8 bases between them. Germline V gene lookup returns CDR1 SQVTM and CDR2 ANQGSEA.

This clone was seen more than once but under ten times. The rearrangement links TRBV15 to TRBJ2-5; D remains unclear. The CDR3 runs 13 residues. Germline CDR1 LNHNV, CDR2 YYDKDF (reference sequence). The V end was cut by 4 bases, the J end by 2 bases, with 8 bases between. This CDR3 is CATSIGGQETQYF. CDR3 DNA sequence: TGTGCCACCAGCATCGGCGGTCAAGAGACCCAGTACTTC.

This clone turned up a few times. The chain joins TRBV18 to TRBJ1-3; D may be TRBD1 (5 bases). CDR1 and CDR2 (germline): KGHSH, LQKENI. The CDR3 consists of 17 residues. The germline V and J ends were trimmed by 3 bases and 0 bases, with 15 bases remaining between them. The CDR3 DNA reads TGTGCCAGCTCACCTACTCGAGACAGTGTCTCTGGAAACACCATATATTTT. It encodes CASSPTRDSVSGNTIYF.

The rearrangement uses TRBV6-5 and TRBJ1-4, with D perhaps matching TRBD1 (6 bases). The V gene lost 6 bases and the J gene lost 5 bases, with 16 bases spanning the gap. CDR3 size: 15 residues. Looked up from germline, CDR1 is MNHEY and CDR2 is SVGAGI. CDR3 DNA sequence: TGTGCCAGCAGACCGCGCCGAGGACAGAATGAAAAACTGTTTTTT. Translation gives CASRPRRGQNEKLFF.

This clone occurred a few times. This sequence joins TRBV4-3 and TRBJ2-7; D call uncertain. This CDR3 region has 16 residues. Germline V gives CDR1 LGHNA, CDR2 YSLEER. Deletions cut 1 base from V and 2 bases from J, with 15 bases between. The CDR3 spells CASSQVPESGTYEQYF. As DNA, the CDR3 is TGCGCCAGCAGCCAAGTCCCCGAGTCAGGAACCTACGAGCAGTACTTC.

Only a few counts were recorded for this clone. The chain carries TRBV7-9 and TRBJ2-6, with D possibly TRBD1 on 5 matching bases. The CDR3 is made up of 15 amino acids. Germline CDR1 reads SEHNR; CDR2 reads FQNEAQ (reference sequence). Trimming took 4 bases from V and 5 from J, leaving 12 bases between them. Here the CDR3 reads CASSSADIRANVLTF. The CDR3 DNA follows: TGTGCCAGCAGCTCGGCGGACATTAGGGCCAACGTCCTGACTTTC.

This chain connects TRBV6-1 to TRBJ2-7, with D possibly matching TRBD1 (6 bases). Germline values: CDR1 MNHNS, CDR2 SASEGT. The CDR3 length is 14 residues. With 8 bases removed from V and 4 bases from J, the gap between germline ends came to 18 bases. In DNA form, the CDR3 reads TGTGCCAGCGGGACACGGATCCAGGGGTACGAGCAGTACTTC. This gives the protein CASGTRIQGYEQYF.

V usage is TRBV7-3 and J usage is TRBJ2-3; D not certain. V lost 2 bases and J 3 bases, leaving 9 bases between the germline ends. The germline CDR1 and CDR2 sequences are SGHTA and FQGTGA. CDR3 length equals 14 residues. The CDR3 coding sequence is TGTGCCAGCAGCTTAGCAACAGTGACAGATACGCAGTATTTT. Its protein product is CASSLATVTDTQYF.

In DNA, the CDR3 is TGCAGTGCTAGGGCTCAGGTTGTGTACTTC. This sequence encodes CSARAQVVYF. J is TRBJ2-7 and V is TRBV20-1; no firm D call. Trimming stripped 3 bases from V and 12 bases from J, with 12 bases between. Looked up from germline, CDR1 is DFQATT and CDR2 is SNEGSKA (reference sequence). This CDR3 is 10 amino acids long.